What follows is one T cell receptor (beta chain) and its context. This entry comes from a study of blood T cell repertoires in COVID-19. Background on the study: Sites in the United States, Italy and Spain provided acute and convalescent COVID-19 samples. T cells, B-cell-depleted T cells, or PBMCs provided the cDNA or gDNA that served as material.

This CDR3 region has 17 residues. Trimming took 1 base from V and 0 from J, leaving 13 bases between them. Looked up from germline, CDR1 is WNHNN and CDR2 is SYGVQD (reference sequence). In the authors' methods: Reference gene primer amplification in the assay estimated nucleated cell counts. Some clones are missing from TCRdb's copy, which holds only in-frame ones; the method was immunoSEQ multiplex PCR. V and J calls plus clone size are reproduced from that table; the DNA served to infer D and trimming. The sample carries 250,000 to 350,000 clones, about 82% recorded once. The receptor's source is a woman in her 50s with active or convalescent COVID-19. The chain couples TRBV10-1 to TRBJ1-5; D is unclear. Material: peripheral blood. CDR3 nucleotides: TGCGCCAGCAGTGAGTGGTGGAAGAACTATAGCAATCAGCCCCAGCATTTT. It specifies CASSEWWKNYSNQPQHF.